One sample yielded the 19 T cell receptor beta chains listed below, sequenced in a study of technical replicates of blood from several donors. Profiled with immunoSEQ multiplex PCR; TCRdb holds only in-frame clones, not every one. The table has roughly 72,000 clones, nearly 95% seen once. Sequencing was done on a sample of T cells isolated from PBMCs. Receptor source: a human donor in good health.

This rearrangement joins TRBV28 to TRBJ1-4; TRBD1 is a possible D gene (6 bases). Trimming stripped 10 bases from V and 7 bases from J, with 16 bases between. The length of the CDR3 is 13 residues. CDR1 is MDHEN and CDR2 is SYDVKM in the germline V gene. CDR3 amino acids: CATQAQGIEKLFF. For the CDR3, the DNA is TGTGCCACCCAAGCACAGGGAATTGAAAAACTGTTTTTT.

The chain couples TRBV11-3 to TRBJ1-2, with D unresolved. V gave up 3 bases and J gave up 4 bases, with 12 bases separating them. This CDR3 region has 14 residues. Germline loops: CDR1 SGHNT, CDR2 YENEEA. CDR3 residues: CASSLFLSPYGYTF. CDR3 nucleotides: TGTGCCAGCAGCTTGTTCTTGTCTCCCTATGGCTACACCTTC.

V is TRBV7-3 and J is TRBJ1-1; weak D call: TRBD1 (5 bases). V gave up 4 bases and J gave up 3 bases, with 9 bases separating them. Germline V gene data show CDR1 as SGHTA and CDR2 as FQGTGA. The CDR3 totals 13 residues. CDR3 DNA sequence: TGTGCCAGCAGCTCCAGGGTGCACACTGAAGCTTTCTTT. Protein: CASSSRVHTEAFF.

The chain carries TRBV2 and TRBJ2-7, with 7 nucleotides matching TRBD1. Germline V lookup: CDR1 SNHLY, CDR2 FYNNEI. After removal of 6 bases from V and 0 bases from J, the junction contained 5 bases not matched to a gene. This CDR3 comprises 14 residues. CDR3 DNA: TGTGCCAGCAGCAACTCAGGGGGCTCCTACGAGCAGTACTTC. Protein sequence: CASSNSGGSYEQYF.

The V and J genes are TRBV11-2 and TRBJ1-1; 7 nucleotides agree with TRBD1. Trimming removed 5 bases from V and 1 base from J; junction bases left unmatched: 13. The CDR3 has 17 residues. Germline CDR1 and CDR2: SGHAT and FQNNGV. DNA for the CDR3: TGTGCCAGCAGCCCCAGATTCCGGGACAGCCCGAACACTGAAGCTTTCTTT. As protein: CASSPRFRDSPNTEAFF. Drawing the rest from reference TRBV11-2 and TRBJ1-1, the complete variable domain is EAGVAQSPRYKIIEKRQSVAFWCNPISGHATLYWYQQILGQGPKLLIQFQNNGVVDDSQLPKDRFSAERLKGVDSTLKIQPAKLEDSAVYLCASSPRFRDSPNTEAFFGQGTRLTVV.

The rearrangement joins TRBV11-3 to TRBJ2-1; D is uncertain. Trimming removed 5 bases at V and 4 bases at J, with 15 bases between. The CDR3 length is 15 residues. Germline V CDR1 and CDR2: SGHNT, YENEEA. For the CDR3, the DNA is TGTGCCAGCAGCAGAAGTACCGTAGAATACAATGAGCAGTTCTTC. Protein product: CASSRSTVEYNEQFF.

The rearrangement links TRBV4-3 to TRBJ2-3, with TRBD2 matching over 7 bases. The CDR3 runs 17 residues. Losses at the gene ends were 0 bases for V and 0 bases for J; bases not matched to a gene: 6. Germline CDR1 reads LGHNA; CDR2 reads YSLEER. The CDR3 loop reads CASSQESGRISTDTQYF. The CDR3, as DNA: TGCGCCAGCAGCCAAGAGTCCGGGAGGATTAGCACAGATACGCAGTATTTT.

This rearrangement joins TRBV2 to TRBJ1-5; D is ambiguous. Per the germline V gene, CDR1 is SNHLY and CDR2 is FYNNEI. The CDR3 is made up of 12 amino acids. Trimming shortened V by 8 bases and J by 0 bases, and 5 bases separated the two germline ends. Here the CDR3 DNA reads TGTGCCAGCTGCGATAGCAATCAGCCCCAGCATTTT. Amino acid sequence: CASCDSNQPQHF.

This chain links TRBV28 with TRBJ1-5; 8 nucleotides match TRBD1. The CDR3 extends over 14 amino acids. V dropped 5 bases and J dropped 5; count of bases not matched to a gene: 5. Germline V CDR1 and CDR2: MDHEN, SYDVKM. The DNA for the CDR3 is TGTGCCAGCAGTAGACAGGGGTCATATCAGCCCCAGCATTTT. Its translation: CASSRQGSYQPQHF.

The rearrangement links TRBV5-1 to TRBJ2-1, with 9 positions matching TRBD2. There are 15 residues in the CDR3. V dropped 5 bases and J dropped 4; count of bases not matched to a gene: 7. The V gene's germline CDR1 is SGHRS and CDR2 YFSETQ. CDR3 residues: CASSSGTSPYNEQFF. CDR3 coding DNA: TGCGCCAGCAGTTCCGGGACTAGCCCATACAATGAGCAGTTCTTC.

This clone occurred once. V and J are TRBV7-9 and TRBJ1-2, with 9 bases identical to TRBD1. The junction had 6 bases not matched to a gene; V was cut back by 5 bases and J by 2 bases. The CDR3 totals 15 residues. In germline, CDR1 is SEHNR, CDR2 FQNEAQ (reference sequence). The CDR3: CASSAQGAPNYGYTF. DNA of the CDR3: TGTGCCAGCAGCGCACAGGGGGCCCCAAACTATGGCTACACCTTC.

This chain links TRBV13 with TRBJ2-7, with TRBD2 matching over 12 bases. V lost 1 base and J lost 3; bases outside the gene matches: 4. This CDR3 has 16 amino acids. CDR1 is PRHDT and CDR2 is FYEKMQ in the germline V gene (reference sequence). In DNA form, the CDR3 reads TGTGCCAGCAGCTTAGTCGCTAGCGGGGGGGACTACGAGCAGTACTTC. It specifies CASSLVASGGDYEQYF.

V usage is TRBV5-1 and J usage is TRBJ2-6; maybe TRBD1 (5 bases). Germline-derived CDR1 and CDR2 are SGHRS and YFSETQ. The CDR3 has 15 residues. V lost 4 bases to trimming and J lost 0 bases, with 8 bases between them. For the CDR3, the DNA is TGCGCCAGCAGCGTGGACATCTCTGGGGCCAACGTCCTGACTTTC. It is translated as CASSVDISGANVLTF.

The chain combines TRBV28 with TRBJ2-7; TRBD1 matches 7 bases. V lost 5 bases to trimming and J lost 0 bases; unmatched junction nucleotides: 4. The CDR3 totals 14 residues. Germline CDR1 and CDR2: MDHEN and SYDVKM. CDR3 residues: CASSKTGSSYEQYF. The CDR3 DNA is TGTGCCAGCAGTAAGACAGGGAGCTCCTACGAGCAGTACTTC. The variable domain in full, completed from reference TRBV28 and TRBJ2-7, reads DVKVTQSSRYLVKRTGEKVFLECVQDMDHENMFWYRQDPGLGLRLIYFSYDVKMKEKGDIPEGYSVSREKKERFSLILESASTNQTSMYLCASSKTGSSYEQYFGPGTRLTVT.

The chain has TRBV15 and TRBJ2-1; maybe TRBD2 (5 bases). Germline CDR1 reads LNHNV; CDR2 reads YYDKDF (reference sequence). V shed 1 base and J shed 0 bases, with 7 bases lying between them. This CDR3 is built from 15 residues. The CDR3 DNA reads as TGTGCCACCAGCAGAGCGGGGAGCTCCTACAATGAGCAGTTCTTC. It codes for CATSRAGSSYNEQFF.

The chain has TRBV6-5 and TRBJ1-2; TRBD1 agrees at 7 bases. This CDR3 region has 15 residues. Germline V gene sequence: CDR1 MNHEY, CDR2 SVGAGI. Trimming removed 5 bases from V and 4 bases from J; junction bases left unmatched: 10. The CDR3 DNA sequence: TGTGCCAGCAGTCGACAGGACAGGAACCTCTATGGCTACACCTTC. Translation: CASSRQDRNLYGYTF.

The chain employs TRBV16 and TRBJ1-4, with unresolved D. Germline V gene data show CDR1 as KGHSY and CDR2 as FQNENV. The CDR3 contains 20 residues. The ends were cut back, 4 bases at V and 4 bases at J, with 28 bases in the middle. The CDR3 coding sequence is TGTGCCAGCAGCCGTCCTCGAGTTGATCAACTACTGGCCTATAATGAAAAACTGTTTTTT. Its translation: CASSRPRVDQLLAYNEKLFF.

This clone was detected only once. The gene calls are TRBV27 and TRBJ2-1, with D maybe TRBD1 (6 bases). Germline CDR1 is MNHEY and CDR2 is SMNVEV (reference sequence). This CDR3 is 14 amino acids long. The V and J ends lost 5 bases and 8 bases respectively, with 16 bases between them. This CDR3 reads CASSLLDRSHEQFF. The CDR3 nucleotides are TGTGCCAGCAGTCTATTAGACAGGTCCCATGAGCAGTTCTTC.

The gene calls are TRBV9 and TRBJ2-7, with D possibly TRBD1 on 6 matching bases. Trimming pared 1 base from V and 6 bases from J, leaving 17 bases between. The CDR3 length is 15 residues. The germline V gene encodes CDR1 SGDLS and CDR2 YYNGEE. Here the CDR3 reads CASSVSPEGVGEQYF. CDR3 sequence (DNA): TGTGCCAGCAGCGTATCCCCCGAGGGGGTAGGCGAGCAGTACTTC.